This TCR beta chain stems from a study of blood T cell repertoires in COVID-19. Study-level information: COVID-19 samples, acute and convalescent, were from the United States, Italy and Spain. PBMCs, B-cell-depleted T cells, or T cells were the source of the cDNA or gDNA that made up the material.

This CDR3 is 12 amino acids long. V was cut by 3 bases and J by 8 bases, with 10 bases left in between. Authors' methods: Reference gene primer amplification in the assay estimated nucleated cell counts. Generated by immunoSEQ multiplex PCR, the TCRdb table keeps only in-frame clones and is missing some. V and J calls and clone size are as listed in that table; D and trimming were resolved from the DNA. Of 300,000 to 450,000 clones in the sample, roughly 86% were seen once. Participants were aged about 18 to 90 years, lived in over 20 US areas, and enrolled virtually. The origin of this receptor is a man under 40 who had recovered from COVID-19. The gene calls are TRBV12-3 or TRBV12-4 and TRBJ1-2; D gene uncertain. Sample: PBMCs or T cells enriched from blood (not recorded which). CDR3 sequence: CASSLWESGYTF. CDR3 in DNA: TGTGCCAGCAGTTTGTGGGAGTCCGGCTACACCTTC.